A selection of T cell receptor beta chains follows, all from one sample in a study of T cell responses to AZD1222 COVID-19 vaccine. Using immunoSEQ multiplex PCR, the repertoire was profiled, and TCRdb retains in-frame clones only, with some absent. Of 120,000 to 150,000 clones in the sample, 91% were seen once. Specimen: peripheral blood, collected on day 0 of AZD1222 vaccination. These receptors came from an adult in good health. Each CDR3 is given with its conserved first and last residue. Fields, in order: clone size, J gene, V gene, D gene, CDR3 DNA, CDR3 protein. A D gene is named only where the DNA matches it firmly. A row's size may be missing; if present it is once, few, many or a size class.

NA	TRBJ2-5	TRBV4-1	NA	TGCGCCAGCAGCCCGGGACCTCCTAGAGAGACCCAGTACTTC	CASSPGPPRETQYF
NA	TRBJ2-7	TRBV28	TRBD2	TGTGCCAGCAGTTCCACCGGGACTAGCGGGACCCAGCAGTACTTC	CASSSTGTSGTQQYF
NA	TRBJ2-1	TRBV4-3	TRBD2	TGCGCCAGCAGCCAAGATGGCGCGGGAGTCTACAATGAGCAGTTCTTC	CASSQDGAGVYNEQFF
once	TRBJ1-3	TRBV6-5	NA	TGTGCCAGCAGGGCGGGCCTCTCTGGAAACACCATATATTTT	CASRAGLSGNTIYF
NA	TRBJ2-1	TRBV28	TRBD2	TGTGCCAGCAGGCGAGACGGGGGGAACTACAATGAGCAGTTCTTC	CASRRDGGNYNEQFF
NA	TRBJ1-2	TRBV30	NA	TGTGCCTGGAGTGTTAGGCCTGTCGGCAACTATGGCTACACCTTC	CAWSVRPVGNYGYTF
NA	TRBJ1-5	TRBV28	NA	TGTGCCAGCAGTCAAACAGGCTATCAGCCCCAGCATTTT	CASSQTGYQPQHF
NA	TRBJ1-5	TRBV19	NA	TGTGCCAGTAGTATCGGAGTTTCGGTCAATCAGCCCCAGCATTTT	CASSIGVSVNQPQHF
once	TRBJ2-7	TRBV23-1	NA	TGCGCCAGCGTGACTCCCCGAGGCGGGAACGAGCAGTACTTC	CASVTPRGGNEQYF
NA	TRBJ2-5	TRBV4-1	NA	TGCGCCAGCAGCCAAGAGGTGCAGGGTTCCCAAGAGACCCAGTACTTC	CASSQEVQGSQETQYF
NA	TRBJ2-5	TRBV27	NA	TGTGCCAGCGGAAGAACAGGGAATCAAGAGACCCAGTACTTC	CASGRTGNQETQYF
NA	TRBJ2-7	TRBV27	NA	TGTGCCAGCAGTATCAGCCAGGGGGGAAACTACGAGCAGTACTTC	CASSISQGGNYEQYF
NA	TRBJ1-2	TRBV3-1/TRBV3-2	NA	TGTGCCAGCAGCCAAGATGAGAACAGGGAGGGCTACACCTTC	CASSQDENREGYTF
NA	TRBJ1-5	TRBV19	NA	TGTGCCAGTAGCCTTCAGATACTCCGGGACAATAGCAATCAGCCCCAGCATTTT	CASSLQILRDNSNQPQHF
NA	TRBJ2-1	TRBV5-6	TRBD2	TGTGCCAGCAGCTTACAAGGAGGGCTAGCGGAATACAATGAGCAGTTCTTC	CASSLQGGLAEYNEQFF
NA	TRBJ2-1	TRBV6-2/TRBV6-3	NA	TGTGCCAGCAGTTACCCGTCGAAAGGGAAAGGCAATGAGCAGTTCTTC	CASSYPSKGKGNEQFF
NA	TRBJ1-5	TRBV28	NA	TGTGCCAGCCAGAGGCCGTACAATCAGCCCCAGCATTTT	CASQRPYNQPQHF
once	TRBJ2-1	TRBV5-6	NA	TGTGCCAGCAGCTTTCTGAGAGGCCTCCAGGTTGGTGAGCAGTTCTTC	CASSFLRGLQVGEQFF
NA	TRBJ1-1	TRBV5-1	TRBD1	TGCGCCAGCATACCGACTGTCCGGACAGGGTGGAGTAGGACTGAAGCTTTCTTT	CASIPTVRTGWSRTEAFF
NA	TRBJ2-7	TRBV5-1	TRBD2	TGCGCCACCTCGACTAGCGGGGACCGGGAATACGAGCAGTACTTC	CATSTSGDREYEQYF
NA	TRBJ2-3	TRBV11-1	NA	TGTGCCAGCAGCTTAGGTGGGGTAGCGGCCACAGATACGCAGTATTTT	CASSLGGVAATDTQYF
few	TRBJ1-5	TRBV15	NA	TGTGCCACCAGCAGAGCCCCTCAAGGTATTCTTCATCAGCCCCAGCATTTT	CATSRAPQGILHQPQHF
NA	TRBJ1-1	TRBV30	NA	TGTGCCTGGAAGGCCCAGGTGAACACTGAAGCTTTCTTT	CAWKAQVNTEAFF
NA	TRBJ2-6	TRBV18	TRBD1	TGTGCCAGCGCGGCGGGGACAGGATCTACCTCTGGGGCCAACGTCCTGACTTTC	CASAAGTGSTSGANVLTF
NA	TRBJ1-5	TRBV9	NA	TGTGCCAGCAGCCCCCTTGGGGGGGCGGATCAGCCCCAGCATTTT	CASSPLGGADQPQHF
NA	TRBJ1-4	TRBV7-2	NA	TGTGCCAGCAGCTTAGGAGGGGGGGCAGGTGAAAAACTGTTTTTT	CASSLGGGAGEKLFF
NA	TRBJ2-7	TRBV29-1	NA	TGCAGCGGCAGGTCGGGCAGCAACGAGCAGTACTTC	CSGRSGSNEQYF
NA	TRBJ2-5	TRBV4-1	NA	TGCGCCAGCAGCCAAGATAACGGACGGGCTGGGGAGACCCAGTACTTC	CASSQDNGRAGETQYF
NA	TRBJ2-7	TRBV7-8	TRBD1	TGTGCCAGCAGCATAAATACCGGGACAGTCTTTACCTACGAGCAGTACTTC	CASSINTGTVFTYEQYF
few	TRBJ2-2	TRBV7-3	NA	TGTGCCAGCAGCTTATTACAGGGAAATTCCGGGGAGCTGTTTTTT	CASSLLQGNSGELFF
once	TRBJ2-2	TRBV11-3	NA	TGTGCCAGCAGCTTAGATCCGGCCGGGTATGCCGGCACCGGGGAGCTGTTTTTT	CASSLDPAGYAGTGELFF
NA	TRBJ2-7	TRBV6-6	NA	TGTGCCAGCCATAAGACGTTGAGCTCCTACGAGCAGTACTTC	CASHKTLSSYEQYF
NA	TRBJ2-1	TRBV30	NA	TGTGCCTGGCGGCTGAGCTCCTACAATGAGCAGTTCTTC	CAWRLSSYNEQFF
NA	TRBJ2-3	TRBV28	NA	TGTGCCAGCAGCCCCGTGGGGGGAACAGATACGCAGTATTTT	CASSPVGGTDTQYF
NA	TRBJ1-1	TRBV19	NA	TGTGCCAGTAGTATAGATCTGGACACTGAAGCTTTCTTT	CASSIDLDTEAFF
NA	TRBJ1-1	TRBV7-2	NA	TGTGCCAGCAGCTTCCTCTGGCAGGGGAACACTGAAGCTTTCTTT	CASSFLWQGNTEAFF
NA	TRBJ2-7	TRBV14	NA	TGTGCCAGCAGCCAAGGGTTTCTGGAGCAGTACTTC	CASSQGFLEQYF
NA	TRBJ1-2	TRBV19	NA	TGTGCCAGTAGTCCGGCGGCCTATGGCTACACCTTC	CASSPAAYGYTF
NA	TRBJ2-3	TRBV10-3	NA	TGTGCCATCAGTGAAGCGGGCAGTAACACAGATACGCAGTATTTT	CAISEAGSNTDTQYF
few	TRBJ2-3	TRBV28	TRBD1	TGTGCCAGCAGTCGTGGACAGGACAGATACTGGCAGTATTTT	CASSRGQDRYWQYF
NA	TRBJ2-1	TRBV24-1	NA	TGTGCCACCAGTGGGGATAGTGGAGGATTCGGGGAGCAGTTCTTC	CATSGDSGGFGEQFF
NA	TRBJ2-1	TRBV7-8	NA	TGTGCCAGCAGCTTGTCCGTCGATGAGCAGTTCTTC	CASSLSVDEQFF
NA	TRBJ1-2	TRBV10-1	NA	TGCGCCAGCCGGACAGTAGGGTCTTTGGGCTACACCTTC	CASRTVGSLGYTF
NA	TRBJ2-3	TRBV18	TRBD2	TGTGCCAGCTCACCACTAGGACTAGCGGGGAGCACAGATACGCAGTATTTT	CASSPLGLAGSTDTQYF
NA	TRBJ2-3	TRBV27	TRBD2	TGTGCCAGCAGTTCCCTAGCGGGAGGTGCAGATACGCAGTATTTT	CASSSLAGGADTQYF